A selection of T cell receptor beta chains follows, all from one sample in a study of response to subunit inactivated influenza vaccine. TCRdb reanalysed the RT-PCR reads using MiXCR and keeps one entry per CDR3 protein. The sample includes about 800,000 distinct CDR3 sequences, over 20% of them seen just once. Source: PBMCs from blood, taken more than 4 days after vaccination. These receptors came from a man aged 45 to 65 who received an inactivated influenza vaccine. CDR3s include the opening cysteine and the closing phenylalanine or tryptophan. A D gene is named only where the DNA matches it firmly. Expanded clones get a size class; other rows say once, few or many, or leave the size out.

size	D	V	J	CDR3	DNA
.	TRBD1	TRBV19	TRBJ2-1	CASSIPGQGGNEQFF	TGTGCCAGTAGTATCCCGGGACAGGGGGGGAATGAGCAGTTCTTC
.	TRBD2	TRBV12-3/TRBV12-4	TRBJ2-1	CASSLIMGLAGKNEQFF	TGTGCCAGCAGTTTGATAATGGGACTAGCGGGGAAGAATGAGCAGTTCTTC
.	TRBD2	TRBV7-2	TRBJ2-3	CASSFTGGGDTQYF	TGTGCCAGCAGCTTCACGGGAGGGGGAGATACGCAGTATTTT
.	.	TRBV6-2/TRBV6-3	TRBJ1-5	CATSGMARGNQPQHF	TGTGCCACCTCGGGAATGGCCCGGGGGAATCAGCCCCAGCATTTT
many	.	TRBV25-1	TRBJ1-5	CASNRDSNQPQHF	TGTGCCAGCAATAGGGACAGCAATCAGCCCCAGCATTTT
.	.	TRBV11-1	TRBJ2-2	CASSSNRGSGEGTGELFF	TGTGCCAGCAGCTCGAATCGGGGTAGCGGAGAGGGGACCGGGGAGCTGTTTTTT
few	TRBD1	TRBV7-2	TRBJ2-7	CASSSPTGGIPYEQYF	TGTGCCAGCAGCTCCCCGACAGGGGGGATTCCCTACGAGCAGTACTTC
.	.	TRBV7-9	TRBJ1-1	CASSVAAVNTEAFF	TGTGCCAGCAGCGTGGCAGCAGTGAACACTGAAGCTTTCTTT
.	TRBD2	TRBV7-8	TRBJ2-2	CASSSPVGRELRTGELFF	TGTGCCAGCAGCTCCCCGGTGGGGCGGGAGCTCCGCACCGGGGAGCTGTTTTTT
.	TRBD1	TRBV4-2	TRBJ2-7	CASSYPGQGDTAYEQYF	TGTGCCAGCAGCTATCCGGGACAGGGGGATACCGCCTACGAGCAGTACTTC
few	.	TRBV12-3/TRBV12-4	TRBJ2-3	CASSPRRPGTDTQYF	TGTGCCAGCAGCCCACGCCGGCCGGGAACAGATACGCAGTATTTT
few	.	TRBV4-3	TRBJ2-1	CASSPGQTEYNEQFF	TGCGCCAGCAGCCCTGGCCAGACGGAATACAATGAGCAGTTCTTC
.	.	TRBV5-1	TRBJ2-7	CASRMGPRSSYEQYF	TGCGCCAGCAGGATGGGACCGAGGAGCTCCTACGAGCAGTACTTC
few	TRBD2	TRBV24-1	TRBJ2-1	CATSVTSGRSYNEQFF	TGTGCCACCAGTGTAACTAGCGGGAGGTCCTACAATGAGCAGTTCTTC
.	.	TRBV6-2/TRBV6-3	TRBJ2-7	CASSRATTSTYEQYF	TGTGCCAGCAGTCGGGCCACAACTTCCACCTACGAGCAGTACTTC
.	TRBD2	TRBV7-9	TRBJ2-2	CASSYRLAGPGELFF	TGTGCCAGCAGCTACCGGCTAGCGGGGCCCGGGGAGCTGTTTTTT
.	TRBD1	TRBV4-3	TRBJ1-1	CASSLKPGQVGTEAFF	TGCGCCAGCAGCTTAAAGCCCGGACAGGTAGGGACTGAAGCTTTCTTT
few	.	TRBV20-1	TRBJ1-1	CSPKTPNTEAFF	TGCAGTCCAAAAACACCGAACACTGAAGCTTTCTTT
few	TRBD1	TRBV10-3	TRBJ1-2	CAISSSLPGQGAAGYTF	TGTGCCATCAGTAGCTCCCTCCCGGGACAGGGGGCTGCAGGCTACACCTTC
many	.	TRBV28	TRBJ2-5	CASSLFRWETQYF	TGTGCCAGCAGTTTGTTTCGGTGGGAGACCCAGTACTTC
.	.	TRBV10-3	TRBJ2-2	CAINRVWDTGELFF	TGTGCCATCAATCGGGTTTGGGACACCGGGGAGCTGTTTTTT
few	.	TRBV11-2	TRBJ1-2	CASRAWSNYGYTF	TGTGCCAGCAGGGCATGGAGTAACTATGGCTACACCTTC
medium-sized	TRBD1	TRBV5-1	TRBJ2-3	CASSLGQGAADTQYF	TGTGCCAGCAGCTTGGGCCAGGGGGCCGCAGATACGCAGTATTTT
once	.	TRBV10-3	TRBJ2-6	CAISVAAGGGANVLTF	TGTGCCATCAGTGTAGCGGCAGGGGGTGGGGCCAACGTCCTGACTTTC
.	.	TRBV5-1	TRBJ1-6	CASSFGGADSPLHF	TGCGCCAGCAGCTTCGGGGGCGCGGATTCACCCCTCCACTTT
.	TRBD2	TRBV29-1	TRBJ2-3	CSVSWREDTDTQYF	TGCAGCGTGAGCTGGCGGGAGGACACAGATACGCAGTATTTT
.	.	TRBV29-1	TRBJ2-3	CSVDRHGSLVTDTQYF	TGCAGCGTCGACCGACACGGGAGTCTGGTCACAGATACGCAGTATTTT
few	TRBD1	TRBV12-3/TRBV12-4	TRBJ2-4	CASSSRAPGQGYIQYF	TGTGCCAGCAGTTCCCGTGCACCGGGACAGGGTTACATTCAGTACTTC
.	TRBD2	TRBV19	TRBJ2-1	CASSISLAGYNEQFF	TGTGCCAGTAGTATTAGTCTAGCGGGATACAATGAGCAGTTCTTC
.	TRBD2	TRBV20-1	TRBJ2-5	CSARDEGLAGRETQYF	TGCAGTGCTAGAGATGAGGGACTAGCGGGTCGCGAGACCCAGTACTTC
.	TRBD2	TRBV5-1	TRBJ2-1	CASSQGTSGGGEQFF	TGCGCCAGCAGCCAAGGGACTAGCGGGGGGGGTGAGCAGTTCTTC
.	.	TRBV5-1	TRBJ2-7	CASRGGDSSSYEQYF	TGCGCCAGCAGGGGGGGGGACAGCAGCTCCTACGAGCAGTACTTC
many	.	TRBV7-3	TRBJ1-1	CASSLTRNTEAFF	TGTGCCAGCAGCTTAACACGGAATACTGAAGCTTTCTTT
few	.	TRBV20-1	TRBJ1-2	CSAKEDLYGYTF	TGCAGTGCTAAGGAGGATCTCTATGGCTACACCTTC
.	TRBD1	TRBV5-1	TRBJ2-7	CASSGQATPSYEQYF	TGCGCCAGCAGTGGACAGGCGACTCCTTCCTACGAGCAGTACTTC
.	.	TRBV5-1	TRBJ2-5	CATEGENCQETQYF	TGCGCCACCGAAGGGGAGAACTGCCAAGAGACCCAGTACTTC
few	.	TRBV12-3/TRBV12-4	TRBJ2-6	CASSPPNRSGANVLTF	TGTGCCAGCAGTCCCCCGAACAGGTCCGGGGCCAACGTCCTGACTTTC
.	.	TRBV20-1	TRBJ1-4	CSAPGTTNEKLFF	TGCAGTGCTCCCGGTACAACTAATGAAAAACTGTTTTTT
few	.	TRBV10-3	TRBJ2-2	CAIGLDRRESVNTGELFF	TGTGCCATCGGGCTGGACAGGAGGGAGTCTGTGAACACCGGGGAGCTGTTTTTT
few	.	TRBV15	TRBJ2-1	CATSRELRGEQFF	TGTGCCACCAGCAGAGAACTACGGGGTGAGCAGTTCTTC
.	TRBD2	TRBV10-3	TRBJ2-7	CATWGYTGGSYEQYF	TGTGCCACCTGGGGCTACACGGGGGGCTCCTACGAGCAGTACTTC
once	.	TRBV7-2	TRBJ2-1	CASSFAYGNNEQFF	TGTGCCAGCAGCTTTGCGTACGGGAACAATGAGCAGTTCTTC